These 22 T cell receptor beta chains were sequenced from one sample in a study of cytomegalovirus exposure and HLA in healthy donors. Use of 60 Vbeta and 13 Jbeta primers characterized the PCR. The method was immunoSEQ multiplex PCR; TCRdb's version includes in-frame clones alone and lacks a portion of them. This table holds about 200,000 clones, 82% found once. Sequenced sample: PBMCs. Source of these receptors: a woman aged 40 to 50 in good health and CMV-seronegative.

About this clone: At one end, the junction sequence differs from germline, possibly due to a read error. V and J are TRBV27 and TRBJ2-2, with TRBD2 as a possible D gene (6 bases). The CDR3 consists of 14 residues. The V gene's germline CDR1 is MNHEY and CDR2 SMNVEV (reference sequence). The CDR3 sequence is CASSGGPVTRELFF. CDR3 sequence (DNA): TGTGCCAGCAGCGGGGGACCAGTCACCCGGGAGCTGTTTTTT.

The J gene is TRBJ1-4, the V gene TRBV30, with D possibly being TRBD1 (6 bases). In germline, CDR1 is GTSNPN, CDR2 SVGIG (reference sequence). Deletions cut 2 bases from V and 8 bases from J, with 15 bases between. CDR3 size: 14 residues. CDR3 sequence reads: CAWSKTGRVEKLFF. CDR3 nucleotides: TGTGCCTGGAGTAAAACAGGGCGTGTGGAAAAACTGTTTTTT.

The V gene is TRBV2, the J gene TRBJ2-2, with 8 bases matching TRBD1. The V gene's germline CDR1 is SNHLY and CDR2 FYNNEI. Trimming cost V 7 bases and J 6 bases; bases outside gene matches: 25. The CDR3 has 20 amino acids. CDR3: CASTRAPGQVMTSSAGELFF. The DNA of the CDR3 is TGTGCCAGCACCCGGGCGCCGGGACAGGTTATGACTAGTTCCGCCGGGGAGCTGTTTTTT.

This clone was found a few times. This sequence joins TRBV6-5 and TRBJ1-2; TRBD1 aligns across 7 bases. This CDR3 spans 13 amino acids. J gave up 5 bases and V 0 bases, and 0 bases lay outside the gene matches. Germline loops: CDR1 MNHEY, CDR2 SVGAGI. The CDR3 reads CASSYSQGYGYTF. As DNA, the CDR3 is TGTGCCAGCAGTTACTCACAGGGGTATGGCTACACCTTC.

This clone was observed a handful of times. V gene TRBV28 combines with J gene TRBJ1-5, with D possibly being TRBD1 (6 bases). Germline assignment: CDR1 MDHEN and CDR2 SYDVKM. V was pared by 6 bases and J by 7 bases, with 22 bases between. The CDR3 runs 16 residues. CDR3 sequence reads: CASSRRRGGYGQPQHF. In nucleotides, the CDR3 is TGTGCCAGCAGCCGACGTCGGGGGGGCTACGGACAGCCCCAGCATTTT.

There are a few counts of this clone. This chain links TRBV30 with TRBJ2-1, with 8 bases lining up with TRBD2. Germline-derived CDR1 and CDR2 are GTSNPN and SVGIG (reference sequence). CDR3 length: 15 residues. The ends lost 0 bases at V and 6 bases at J; junction bases unmatched: 7. The CDR3 DNA reads as TGTGCCTGGAGTGTACTTCCGGGAGGGGGCAATGAGCAGTTCTTC. Translated: CAWSVLPGGGNEQFF.

V and J are TRBV5-8 and TRBJ1-1, with D hard to call. V was pared by 6 bases and J by 3 bases, with 15 bases between. The CDR3 spans 14 residues. Germline CDR1 is SGHTS and CDR2 is YDEGEE. The CDR3 reads CASIPRRVYTEAFF. CDR3 nucleotide sequence: TGTGCCAGCATCCCACGGAGGGTCTACACTGAAGCTTTCTTT.

This clone has a handful of counts. Other DNA sequences in this sample translate to the same CDR3. The rearrangement links TRBV18 to TRBJ2-1, with D maybe TRBD1 (6 bases). The germline V gene encodes CDR1 KGHSH and CDR2 LQKENI. The CDR3 has 13 residues. Trimming removed 3 bases from V and 7 bases from J, with 10 bases in between. CDR3 amino acids: CASSPGRGNEQFF. The CDR3 coding sequence is TGTGCCAGCTCACCGGGCAGGGGAAATGAGCAGTTCTTC.

The rearrangement uses TRBV14 and TRBJ2-7, with 13 bases matching TRBD2. The CDR3 is 18 amino acids. CDR1 is SGHDN and CDR2 is FVKESK in the germline V gene. Unmatched junction bases numbered 9, after V lost 3 bases and J lost 1 base. CDR3 DNA: TGTGCCAGCAGCCATTGGACTAGCGGGAGACGCGGGTCCTACGAGCAGTACTTC. It yields the protein CASSHWTSGRRGSYEQYF.

V and J are TRBV30 and TRBJ1-2, with D perhaps TRBD1 (6 bases). This CDR3 has 12 amino acids. The germline V gene encodes CDR1 GTSNPN and CDR2 SVGIG (reference sequence). The V end lost 8 bases, the J end lost 0 bases, and 10 bases lay between the germline ends. CDR3 residues: CAGRQANYGYTF. The CDR3 region has the DNA TGTGCCGGTAGACAGGCTAACTATGGCTACACCTTC.

The genes are TRBV23-1 and TRBJ2-1, with TRBD2 matching over 11 bases. TRBV23-1 counts as an open reading frame of uncertain function. This CDR3 is 18 amino acids long. V gave up 6 bases and J gave up 0 bases; unmatched junction bases: 10. The CDR3 loop reads CASSPGLAGQSSYNEQFF. The CDR3 DNA is TGCGCCAGCAGCCCTGGACTAGCGGGCCAGAGCTCCTACAATGAGCAGTTCTTC.

This clone was observed a handful of times. The chain joins TRBV30 to TRBJ2-3; no definite D call. There are 12 residues in the CDR3. The germline V and J ends were trimmed by 2 bases and 4 bases, with 7 bases remaining between them. CDR1 and CDR2 (germline): GTSNPN, SVGIG (reference sequence). CDR3 nucleotide sequence: TGTGCCTGGAGTAATCTCCCAGATACGCAGTATTTT. Its translation is CAWSNLPDTQYF. The entire variable domain, with the rest obtained from reference TRBV30 and TRBJ2-3, is as follows: SQTIHQWPATLVQPVGSPLSLECTVEGTSNPNLYWYRQAAGRGLQLLFYSVGIGQISSEVPQNLSASRPQDRQFILSSKKLLLSDSGFYLCAWSNLPDTQYFGPGTRLTVL.

The chain is built from TRBV9 and TRBJ2-3; 11 bases align to TRBD1. Losses at the gene ends were 4 bases for V and 6 bases for J; bases not matched to a gene: 7. Germline V gene sequence: CDR1 SGDLS, CDR2 YYNGEE. The CDR3 length is 15 residues. The CDR3 bases are TGTGCCAGCAGCCCCCGGACAGGGGGCTTCGATACGCAGTATTTT. As protein: CASSPRTGGFDTQYF.

With regard to this clone: Germline and junction disagree at one end, which may indicate a read error. The same CDR3 is also encoded by other DNA sequences in this sample. This chain connects TRBV7-9 to TRBJ1-4; D ambiguous. CDR1 is SEHNR, CDR2 FQNEAQ, per germline (reference sequence). The CDR3 runs 13 residues. In DNA, the CDR3 is TGTGCCAGCAGCGCCCCGGGGAATGAAAAGCTGTTTTTT. Amino acids: CASSAPGNEKLFF.

This sequence joins TRBV5-1 and TRBJ2-3; 7 bases line up with TRBD2. This CDR3 is 17 amino acids long. J gave up 0 bases and V 0 bases, and 7 bases lay outside the gene matches. Germline V gives CDR1 SGHRS, CDR2 YFSETQ. DNA for the CDR3: TGCGCCAGCAGCTTGGCCCCGGGAGGACCTAGCACAGATACGCAGTATTTT. It translates to CASSLAPGGPSTDTQYF.

The DNA of the CDR3 is TGTGCCTGGAGGGACGGACTGGTTTGGTCTGAAGCTTTCTTT. Its protein is CAWRDGLVWSEAFF. The chain combines TRBV30 with TRBJ1-1, with D uncertain. Germline V gene sequence: CDR1 GTSNPN, CDR2 SVGIG (reference sequence). Trimming shortened V by 3 bases and J by 6 bases, and 17 bases separated the two germline ends. The length of the CDR3 is 14 residues.

This clone is a singleton in its sample. The chain recombines TRBV9 with TRBJ2-7; the match to TRBD2 covers 11 bases. With 4 bases clipped from V and 5 bases from J, the junction kept 11 bases outside the gene matches. Per the germline V gene, CDR1 is SGDLS and CDR2 is YYNGEE. This CDR3 is 16 amino acids long. The CDR3, as DNA: TGTGCCAGCAGCCCCGGAGGGCTAGCGGGAGGCAACGAGCAGTACTTC. It translates to CASSPGGLAGGNEQYF.

The chain employs TRBV7-6 and TRBJ2-7; 9 bases agree with TRBD2. Germline V gene data show CDR1 as SGHVS and CDR2 as FNYEAQ. V shed 4 bases and J 3 bases; nucleotides not matched to a gene: 7. The CDR3 extends over 15 amino acids. CDR3 sequence: CASSSQAGGSYEQYF. The CDR3 coding sequence is TGTGCCAGCAGCTCCCAAGCGGGAGGAAGCTACGAGCAGTACTTC.

V usage is TRBV10-3 and J usage is TRBJ2-2, with 11 bases identical to TRBD2. V gave up 6 bases and J gave up 7 bases; unmatched junction bases: 19. The CDR3 totals 19 residues. The V gene's germline CDR1 is ENHRY and CDR2 SYGVKD. CDR3 protein: CAIRGGQGLAAKKVGELFF. Written as DNA, the CDR3 is TGTGCCATCAGGGGGGGGCAGGGACTAGCGGCAAAAAAAGTCGGGGAGCTGTTTTTT.

V usage is TRBV7-2 and J usage is TRBJ2-4, with 8 bases identical to TRBD1. V trimming: 7 bases; J trimming: 3 bases; junction bases outside the gene matches: 8. The CDR3 has 15 residues. Germline V gene data show CDR1 as SGHTA and CDR2 as FQGNSA. The CDR3 coding sequence is TGTGCCAGCACCGGGCCGGGACAGGTCAAAAACATTCAGTACTTC. Its translation is CASTGPGQVKNIQYF. Combining the CDR3 with reference TRBV7-2 and TRBJ2-4 gives the whole variable domain GAGVSQSPSNKVTEKGKDVELRCDPISGHTALYWYRQSLGQGLEFLIYFQGNSAPDKSGLPSDRFSAERTGGSVSTLTIQRTQQEDSAVYLCASTGPGQVKNIQYFGAGTRLSVL.

This chain uses TRBV28 with TRBJ1-5; the match to TRBD1 covers 12 bases. Trimming took 8 bases from V and 4 from J; bases not matched to a gene: 12. Looked up from germline, CDR1 is MDHEN and CDR2 is SYDVKM. This CDR3 is 17 amino acids long. The CDR3 sequence is CASSRGRGQGANQPQHF. The CDR3 nucleotides read TGTGCCAGCTCCCGGGGTAGGGGACAGGGGGCGAATCAGCCCCAGCATTTT.

This clone was counted a few times. The rearrangement joins TRBV18 to TRBJ2-5; perhaps TRBD2 as D (6 bases). Germline CDR1 is KGHSH and CDR2 is LQKENI. Trimming stripped 3 bases from V and 5 bases from J, with 16 bases between. The CDR3 contains 15 residues. The chain's CDR3 is CASSPYGSNVETQYF. CDR3 in DNA: TGTGCCAGCTCACCTTACGGGAGTAATGTGGAGACCCAGTACTTC.